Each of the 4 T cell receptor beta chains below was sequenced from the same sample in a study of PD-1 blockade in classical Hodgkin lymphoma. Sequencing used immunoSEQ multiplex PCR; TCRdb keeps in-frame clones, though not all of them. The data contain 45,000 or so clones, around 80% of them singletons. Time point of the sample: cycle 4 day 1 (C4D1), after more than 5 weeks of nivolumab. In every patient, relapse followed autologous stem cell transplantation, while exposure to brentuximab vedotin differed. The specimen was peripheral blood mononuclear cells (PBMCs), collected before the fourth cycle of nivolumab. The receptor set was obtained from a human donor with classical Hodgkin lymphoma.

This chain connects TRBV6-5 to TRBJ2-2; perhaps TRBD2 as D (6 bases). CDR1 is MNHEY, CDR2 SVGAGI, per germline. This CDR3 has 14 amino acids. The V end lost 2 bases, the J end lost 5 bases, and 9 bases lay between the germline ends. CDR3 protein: CASSYIRGTGELFF. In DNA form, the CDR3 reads TGTGCCAGCAGTTACATTCGGGGGACCGGGGAGCTGTTTTTT.

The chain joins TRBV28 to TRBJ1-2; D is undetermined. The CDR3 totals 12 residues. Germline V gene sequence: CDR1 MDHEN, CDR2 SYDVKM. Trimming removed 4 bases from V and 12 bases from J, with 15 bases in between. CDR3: CASSSRREVHTF. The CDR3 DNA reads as TGTGCCAGCAGTTCCCGAAGGGAAGTCCACACCTTC.

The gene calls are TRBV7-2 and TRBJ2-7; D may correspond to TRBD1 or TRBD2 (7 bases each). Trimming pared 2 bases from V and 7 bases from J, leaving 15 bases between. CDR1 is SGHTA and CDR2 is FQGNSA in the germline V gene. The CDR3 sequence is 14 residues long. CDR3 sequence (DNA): TGTGCCAGCAGCTTACAGGGGGGGCTCGAAGAGCAGTACTTC. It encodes CASSLQGGLEEQYF.

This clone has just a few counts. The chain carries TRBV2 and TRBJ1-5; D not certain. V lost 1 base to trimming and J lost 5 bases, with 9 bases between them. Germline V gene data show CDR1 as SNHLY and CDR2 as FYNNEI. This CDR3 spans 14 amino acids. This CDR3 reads CASSEGGWDQPQHF. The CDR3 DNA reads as TGTGCCAGCAGTGAAGGGGGATGGGATCAGCCCCAGCATTTT.